Shown below are 16 T cell receptor beta chains from a single sample sequenced in a study of blood T cell repertoires in COVID-19 (dated by TCRdb to 2018 to 2021). Libraries were prepared through the immunoSEQ multiplex PCR assay. TCRdb obtained this table from immuneACCESS and retained in-frame rearrangements with V and J assigned. These tables miss some clones; where compared with another copy, unresolved V genes account for less than half of the shortfall, and the remainder is unexplained. This sample gives over 90,000 clones in total; approximately 78% of them show up just once. The leading ten clones occupy approximately 9.8% of the sample. Sequenced material: peripheral blood. The receptors stem from a man in his fifties or sixties with active or convalescent COVID-19.

J is TRBJ1-2 and V is TRBV27, with D possibly TRBD1 on 6 matching bases. Trimming cost V 3 bases and J 3 bases, with 8 bases left between them. CDR3 length: 13 residues. The germline V gene encodes CDR1 MNHEY and CDR2 SMNVEV (reference sequence). The CDR3 sequence is CASSFQGYYGYTF. DNA for the CDR3: TGTGCCAGCAGTTTCCAGGGGTACTATGGCTACACCTTC.

The chain combines TRBV6-2 or TRBV6-3 with TRBJ2-7; 9 nucleotides line up with TRBD2. V trimming: 2 bases; J trimming: 2 bases; junction bases outside the gene matches: 4. Germline-derived CDR1 and CDR2 are MNHEY and SVGEGT. CDR3 length: 15 residues. The CDR3 region has the DNA TGTGCCAGCAGTTACCGTAGCGGGAGTACCTACGAGCAGTACTTC. Amino acids: CASSYRSGSTYEQYF.

V is TRBV30 and J is TRBJ2-5; 12 bases line up with TRBD2. V was clipped by 0 bases and J by 10 bases; unmatched bases: 9. This CDR3 is built from 15 residues. Germline CDR1 and CDR2: GTSNPN and SVGIG (reference sequence). CDR3 region: CAWSVRTSGKGIQYF. The CDR3 region has the DNA TGTGCCTGGAGTGTGCGGACTAGCGGGAAGGGAATCCAGTACTTC.

CDR3 bases: TGTGCCAGCAGCCGACAGGGGCCCTACGAGCAGTACTTC. Protein sequence: CASSRQGPYEQYF. V usage is TRBV11-2 and J usage is TRBJ2-7, with 8 bases aligning to TRBD1. The CDR3 covers 13 residues. Germline V gene sequence: CDR1 SGHAT, CDR2 FQNNGV. The V gene end was trimmed by 5 bases and the J gene end by 2 bases; junction bases not matched to a gene: 2.

V is TRBV19 and J is TRBJ2-5; D may be TRBD1 (6 bases). In germline, CDR1 is LNHDA, CDR2 SQIVND (reference sequence). V lost 7 bases, J lost 5 bases, and 14 bases lay in between. CDR3 length equals 13 residues. The CDR3, as DNA: TGTGCCAGTACGGCAGGGGCCTTGGAGACCCAGTACTTC. It is translated as CASTAGALETQYF.

This clone has more than one count but fewer than ten. The CDR3 sequence: CASSHSGSYEQYF. The DNA for the CDR3 is TGTGCCAGCAGTCACAGTGGTTCCTACGAGCAGTACTTC. The rearrangement uses TRBV27 and TRBJ2-7, with D hard to call. Trimming removed 5 bases at V and 1 base at J, with 9 bases between. The CDR3 loop spans 13 amino acids. Germline values: CDR1 MNHEY, CDR2 SMNVEV (reference sequence).

The V and J genes are TRBV3-1 (or the pseudogene TRBV3-2) and TRBJ1-2; weak D call: TRBD1 (6 bases). The CDR3 is 14 residues long. V lost 3 bases to trimming and J lost 4 bases, with 12 bases between them. Per the germline V gene, CDR1 is LGHDT and CDR2 is YNNKEL (reference sequence). The CDR3 region has the DNA TGTGCCAGCAGCCATGCTGGACAGCTCTATGGCTACACCTTC. This encodes CASSHAGQLYGYTF.

The chain couples TRBV7-9 to TRBJ2-7; D possibly corresponds to TRBD2 (6 bases). The V and J ends lost 2 bases and 0 bases respectively, with 17 bases between them. This CDR3 is built from 17 residues. From germline, CDR1 is SEHNR and CDR2 FQNEAQ (reference sequence). The DNA of the CDR3 is TGTGCCAGCAGCTTACCTCGGTCGGGAGAGAGCTCCTACGAGCAGTACTTC. It is translated as CASSLPRSGESSYEQYF. Based on the CDR3 plus reference TRBV7-9 and TRBJ2-7, the full variable domain is DTGVSQNPRHKITKRGQNVTFRCDPISEHNRLYWYRQTLGQGPEFLTYFQNEAQLEKSRLLSDRFSAERPKGSFSTLEIQRTEQGDSAMYLCASSLPRSGESSYEQYFGPGTRLTVT.

This chain joins TRBV5-1 and TRBJ2-3; TRBD2 matches 8 bases. The V and J ends lost 3 bases and 4 bases, in that order; junction bases with no gene match: 4. Germline V gene lookup returns CDR1 SGHRS and CDR2 YFSETQ. CDR3 length: 14 residues. CDR3 bases: TGCGCCAGCAGCTCAGCGGGAGAGCCAGATACGCAGTATTTT. It encodes CASSSAGEPDTQYF.

This rearrangement joins TRBV7-8 to TRBJ2-7; perhaps TRBD1 as D (7 bases). The CDR3 contains 16 residues. Germline CDR1 is SGHVS and CDR2 is FQNEAQ. Trimming removed 3 bases at V and 3 bases at J, with 18 bases between. The CDR3 coding sequence is TGTGCCAGCAGCTTTGGGACTTTCCAGGGGGACTACGAGCAGTACTTC. It translates to CASSFGTFQGDYEQYF.

The J gene is TRBJ1-5, the V gene TRBV19; TRBD1 aligns across 9 bases. Germline V lookup: CDR1 LNHDA, CDR2 SQIVND (reference sequence). V shed 5 bases, J shed 2 bases, and the junction held 10 bases outside the gene matches. The CDR3 is 17 residues long. CDR3 region: CASSAGQGSSGNQPQHF. CDR3 DNA: TGTGCCAGTAGTGCGGGACAGGGCTCTTCGGGCAATCAGCCCCAGCATTTT.

This clone was observed a single time. The chain joins TRBV15 to TRBJ1-4, with D possibly being TRBD1 (6 bases). Trimming shortened V by 0 bases and J by 6 bases, and 23 bases separated the two germline ends. The CDR3 runs to 19 residues. Germline V gene data show CDR1 as LNHNV and CDR2 as YYDKDF (reference sequence). CDR3 sequence reads: CATSREGHRQGPADEKLFF. DNA for the CDR3: TGTGCCACCAGCAGAGAAGGACACCGTCAGGGGCCGGCGGATGAAAAACTGTTTTTT. The whole variable domain, filled in from reference TRBV15 and TRBJ1-4, reads DAMVIQNPRYQVTQFGKPVTLSCSQTLNHNVMYWYQQKSSQAPKLLFHYYDKDFNNEADTPDNFQSRRPNTSFCFLDIRSPGLGDTAMYLCATSREGHRQGPADEKLFFGSGTQLSVL.

The chain uses TRBV2 and TRBJ1-5; D is possibly TRBD1 (6 bases). The germline V and J ends were trimmed by 3 bases and 1 base, with 7 bases remaining between them. The CDR3 runs to 14 residues. The V gene's germline CDR1 is SNHLY and CDR2 FYNNEI. CDR3 sequence: CASSDQGSNQPQHF. The CDR3 bases are TGTGCCAGCAGTGATCAGGGGAGCAATCAGCCCCAGCATTTT.

The chain combines TRBV11-3 with TRBJ2-1, with D perhaps matching TRBD2 (5 bases). This CDR3 comprises 16 residues. Trimming took 5 bases from V and 12 from J, leaving 26 bases between them. Germline V lookup: CDR1 SGHNT, CDR2 YENEEA. In DNA, the CDR3 is TGTGCCAGCAGCACGTCACTAGAGACCTCTGAAAGGGTGCAGTTCTTC. Translated, it gives CASSTSLETSERVQFF. The full variable domain, in which reference TRBV11-3 and TRBJ2-1 provide the parts outside the CDR3, is EAGVVQSPRYKIIEKKQPVAFWCNPISGHNTLYWYLQNLGQGPELLIRYENEEAVDDSQLPKDRFSAERLKGVDSTLKIQPAELGDSAVYLCASSTSLETSERVQFFGPGTRLTVL.

The chain links TRBV6-4 to TRBJ2-3; D may be TRBD2 (6 bases). The ends were cut back, 6 bases at V and 2 bases at J, with 12 bases in the middle. Germline loops: CDR1 MRHNA, CDR2 SNTAGT. The CDR3 covers 14 residues. The CDR3 loop reads CASSLGGSTDTQYF. The CDR3 nucleotides are TGTGCCAGCAGCCTCGGGGGTTCCACAGATACGCAGTATTTT.

The chain joins TRBV4-1 to TRBJ2-1; a weak D match, TRBD1 (5 bases). V dropped 1 base and J dropped 0 bases, with 7 bases sitting between them. The CDR3 consists of 15 residues. In germline, CDR1 is MGHRA, CDR2 YSYEKL. This chain's CDR3 is CASSQGQSSYNEQFF. CDR3 DNA: TGCGCCAGCAGCCAAGGACAGAGCTCCTACAATGAGCAGTTCTTC.